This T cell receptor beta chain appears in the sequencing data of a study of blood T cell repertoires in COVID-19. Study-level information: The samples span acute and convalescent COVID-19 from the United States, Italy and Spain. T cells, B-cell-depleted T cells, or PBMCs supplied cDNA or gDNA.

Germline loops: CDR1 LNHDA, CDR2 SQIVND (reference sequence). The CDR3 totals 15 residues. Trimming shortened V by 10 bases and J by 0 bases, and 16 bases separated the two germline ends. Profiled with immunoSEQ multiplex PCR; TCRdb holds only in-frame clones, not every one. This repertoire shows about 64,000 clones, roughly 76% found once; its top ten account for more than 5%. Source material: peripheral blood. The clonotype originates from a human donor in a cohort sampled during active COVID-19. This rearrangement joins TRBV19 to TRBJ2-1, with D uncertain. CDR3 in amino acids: CATRVSSSSYNEQFF. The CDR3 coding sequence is TGTGCCACTCGGGTTTCCTCGAGCTCCTACAATGAGCAGTTCTTC.